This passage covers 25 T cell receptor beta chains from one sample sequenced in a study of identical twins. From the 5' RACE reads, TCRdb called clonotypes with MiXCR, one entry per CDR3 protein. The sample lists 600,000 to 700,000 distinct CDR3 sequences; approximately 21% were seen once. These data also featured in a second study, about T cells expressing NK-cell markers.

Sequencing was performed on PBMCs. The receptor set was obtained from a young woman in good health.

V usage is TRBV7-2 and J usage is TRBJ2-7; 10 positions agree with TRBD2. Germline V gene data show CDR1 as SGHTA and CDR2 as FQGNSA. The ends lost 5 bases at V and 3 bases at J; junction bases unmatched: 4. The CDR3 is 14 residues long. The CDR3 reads CASSKLAGSYEQYF. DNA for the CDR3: TGTGCCAGCAGCAAACTAGCGGGGAGCTACGAGCAGTACTTC.

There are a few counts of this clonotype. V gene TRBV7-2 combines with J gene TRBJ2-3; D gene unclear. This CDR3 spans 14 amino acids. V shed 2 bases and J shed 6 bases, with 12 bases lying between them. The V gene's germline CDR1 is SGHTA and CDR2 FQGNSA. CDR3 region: CASSLQPPPDTQYF. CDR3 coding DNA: TGTGCCAGCAGCTTACAACCTCCTCCGGATACGCAGTATTTT. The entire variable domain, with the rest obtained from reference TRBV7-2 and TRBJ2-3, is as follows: GAGVSQSPSNKVTEKGKDVELRCDPISGHTALYWYRQSLGQGLEFLIYFQGNSAPDKSGLPSDRFSAERTGGSVSTLTIQRTQQEDSAVYLCASSLQPPPDTQYFGPGTRLTVL.

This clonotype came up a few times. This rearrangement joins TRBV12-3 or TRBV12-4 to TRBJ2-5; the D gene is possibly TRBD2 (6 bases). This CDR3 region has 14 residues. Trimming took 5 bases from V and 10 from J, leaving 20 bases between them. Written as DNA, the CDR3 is TGTGCCAGCAGTCCTCTGGGGACTCCCGTGGACCAGTACTTC. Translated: CASSPLGTPVDQYF.

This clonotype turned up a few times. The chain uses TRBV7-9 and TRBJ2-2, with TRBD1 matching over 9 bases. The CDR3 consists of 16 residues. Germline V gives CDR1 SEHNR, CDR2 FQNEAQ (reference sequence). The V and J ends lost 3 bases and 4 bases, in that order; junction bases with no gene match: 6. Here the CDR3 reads CASSFPGTGSTGELFF. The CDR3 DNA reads TGTGCCAGCAGCTTCCCCGGGACAGGGAGCACCGGGGAGCTGTTTTTT.

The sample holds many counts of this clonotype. The chain's CDR3 is CASSRDRGTDTQYF. The CDR3 DNA sequence: TGCGCCAGCAGCCGGGACAGGGGCACAGATACGCAGTATTTT. The chain links TRBV5-1 to TRBJ2-3; 9 nucleotides agree with TRBD1. V shed 4 bases, J shed 1 base, and the junction held 1 base outside the gene matches. The CDR3 runs 14 residues. Per the germline V gene, CDR1 is SGHRS and CDR2 is YFSETQ.

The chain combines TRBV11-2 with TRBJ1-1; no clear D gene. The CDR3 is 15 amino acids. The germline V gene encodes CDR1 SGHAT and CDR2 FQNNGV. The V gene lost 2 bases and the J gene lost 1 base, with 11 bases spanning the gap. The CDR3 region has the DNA TGTGCCAGCAGCTTACGGGATACAGCGAACACTGAAGCTTTCTTT. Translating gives CASSLRDTANTEAFF.

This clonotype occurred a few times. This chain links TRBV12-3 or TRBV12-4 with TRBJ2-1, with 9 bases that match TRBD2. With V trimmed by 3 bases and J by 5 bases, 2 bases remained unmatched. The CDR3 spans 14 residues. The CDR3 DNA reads TGTGCCAGCAGTTTGTCTAGCGGGGACAATGAGCAGTTCTTC. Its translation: CASSLSSGDNEQFF.

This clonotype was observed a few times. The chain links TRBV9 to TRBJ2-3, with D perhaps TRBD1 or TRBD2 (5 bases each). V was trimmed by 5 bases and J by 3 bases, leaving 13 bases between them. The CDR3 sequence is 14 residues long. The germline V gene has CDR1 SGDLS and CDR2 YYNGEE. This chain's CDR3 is CASRGERETDTQYF. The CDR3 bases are TGTGCCAGCAGGGGGGAGAGGGAGACAGATACGCAGTATTTT.

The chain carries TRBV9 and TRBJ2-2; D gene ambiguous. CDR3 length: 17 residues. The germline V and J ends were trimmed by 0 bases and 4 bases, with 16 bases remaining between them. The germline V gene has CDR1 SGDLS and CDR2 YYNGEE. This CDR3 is CASSVGGDPFFTGELFF. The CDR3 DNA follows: TGTGCCAGCAGCGTAGGTGGCGACCCGTTTTTCACCGGGGAGCTGTTTTTT.

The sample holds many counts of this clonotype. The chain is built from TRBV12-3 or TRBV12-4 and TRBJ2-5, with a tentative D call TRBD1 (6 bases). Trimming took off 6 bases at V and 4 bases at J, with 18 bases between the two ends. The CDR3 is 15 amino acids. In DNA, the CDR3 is TGTGCCAGCAGCCTCTCGGATACAGGGATAGAGACCCAGTACTTC. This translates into CASSLSDTGIETQYF.

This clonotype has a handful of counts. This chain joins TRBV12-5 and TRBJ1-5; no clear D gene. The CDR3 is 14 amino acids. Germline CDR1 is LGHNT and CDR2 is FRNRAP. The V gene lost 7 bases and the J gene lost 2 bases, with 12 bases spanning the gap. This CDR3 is CASAKGGGNQPQHF. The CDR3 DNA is TGTGCTAGTGCCAAGGGCGGGGGCAATCAGCCCCAGCATTTT.

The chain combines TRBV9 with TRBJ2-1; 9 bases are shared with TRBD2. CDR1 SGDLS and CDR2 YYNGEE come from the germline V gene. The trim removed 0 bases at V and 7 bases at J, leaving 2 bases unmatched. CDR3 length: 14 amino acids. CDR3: CASSVGSGRNEQFF. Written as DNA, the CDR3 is TGTGCCAGCAGCGTAGGTAGCGGGAGAAATGAGCAGTTCTTC.

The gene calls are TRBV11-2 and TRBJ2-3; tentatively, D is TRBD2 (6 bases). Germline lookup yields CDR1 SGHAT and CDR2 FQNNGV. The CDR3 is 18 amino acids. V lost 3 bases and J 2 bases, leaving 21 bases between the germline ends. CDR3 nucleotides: TGTGCCAGCAGCTTGGGACCGCTCGGGGGTAGCGTCACAGATACGCAGTATTTT. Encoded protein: CASSLGPLGGSVTDTQYF.

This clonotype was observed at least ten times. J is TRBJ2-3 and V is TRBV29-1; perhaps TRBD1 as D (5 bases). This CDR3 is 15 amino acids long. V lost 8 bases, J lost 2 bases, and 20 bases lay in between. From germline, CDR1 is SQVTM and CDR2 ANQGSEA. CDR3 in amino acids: CSSTGSRTPTDTQYF. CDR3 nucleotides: TGCAGCTCCACAGGTAGCCGAACACCCACAGATACGCAGTATTTT.

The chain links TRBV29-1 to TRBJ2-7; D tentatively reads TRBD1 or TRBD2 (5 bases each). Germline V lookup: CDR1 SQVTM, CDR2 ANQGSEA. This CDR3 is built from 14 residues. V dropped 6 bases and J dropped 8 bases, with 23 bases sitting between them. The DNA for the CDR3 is TGCAGCGTCATGTTGTCGGGCCCTGAGGGACAGCAGTACTTC. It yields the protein CSVMLSGPEGQQYF.

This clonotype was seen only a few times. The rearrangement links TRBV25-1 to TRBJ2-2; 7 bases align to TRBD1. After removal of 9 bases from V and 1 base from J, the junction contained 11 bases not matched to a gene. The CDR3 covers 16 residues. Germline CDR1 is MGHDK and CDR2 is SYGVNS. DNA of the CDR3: TGTGCCAGTTACAGGGGTGCCCGATTGAACACCGGGGAGCTGTTTTTT. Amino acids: CASYRGARLNTGELFF.

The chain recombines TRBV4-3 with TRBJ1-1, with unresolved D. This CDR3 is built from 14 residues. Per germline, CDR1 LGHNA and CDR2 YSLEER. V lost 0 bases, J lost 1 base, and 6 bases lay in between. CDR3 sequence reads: CASSQEWGNTEAFF. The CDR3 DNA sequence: TGCGCCAGCAGCCAAGAATGGGGGAACACTGAAGCTTTCTTT.

The chain's CDR3 is CSANPPSGRTDTQYF. The CDR3 DNA reads TGCAGTGCTAATCCACCTAGCGGCCGCACAGATACGCAGTATTTT. This chain links TRBV20-1 with TRBJ2-3; TRBD2 agrees at 7 bases. Germline V CDR1 and CDR2: DFQATT, SNEGSKA (reference sequence). J gave up 1 base and V 4 bases, and 8 bases lay outside the gene matches. CDR3 size: 15 residues.

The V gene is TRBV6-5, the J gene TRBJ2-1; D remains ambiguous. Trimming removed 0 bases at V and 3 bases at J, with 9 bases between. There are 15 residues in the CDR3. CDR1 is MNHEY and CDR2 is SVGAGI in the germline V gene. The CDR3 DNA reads TGTGCCAGCAGTTACTCGCGCCTGAACTACAATGAGCAGTTCTTC. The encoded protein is CASSYSRLNYNEQFF.

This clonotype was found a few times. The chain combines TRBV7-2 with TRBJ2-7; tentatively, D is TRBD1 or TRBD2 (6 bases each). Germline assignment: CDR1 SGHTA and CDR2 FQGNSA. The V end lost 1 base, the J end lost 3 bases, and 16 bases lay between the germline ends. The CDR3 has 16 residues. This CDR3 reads CASSLVSGARIYEQYF. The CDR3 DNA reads TGTGCCAGCAGCTTAGTGTCGGGGGCGCGAATCTACGAGCAGTACTTC.

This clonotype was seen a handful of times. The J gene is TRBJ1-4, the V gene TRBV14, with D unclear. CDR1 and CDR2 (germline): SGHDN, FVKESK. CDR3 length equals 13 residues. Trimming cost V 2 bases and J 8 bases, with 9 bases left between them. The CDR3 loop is CASSQTAEEKLFF. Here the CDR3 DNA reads TGTGCCAGCAGCCAAACCGCCGAGGAAAAACTGTTTTTT.

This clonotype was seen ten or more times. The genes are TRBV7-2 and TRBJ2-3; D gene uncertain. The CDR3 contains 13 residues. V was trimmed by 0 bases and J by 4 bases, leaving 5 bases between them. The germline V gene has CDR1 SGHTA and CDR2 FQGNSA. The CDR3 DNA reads TGTGCCAGCAGCTTAGCACGCGCAGATACGCAGTATTTT. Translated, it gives CASSLARADTQYF.

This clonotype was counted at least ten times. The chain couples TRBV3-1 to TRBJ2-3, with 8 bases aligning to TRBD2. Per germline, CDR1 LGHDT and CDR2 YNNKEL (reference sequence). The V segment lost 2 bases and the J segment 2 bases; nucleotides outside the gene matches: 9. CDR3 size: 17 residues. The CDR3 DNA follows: TGTGCCAGCAGCCAAATTACGGCGGGAGGATTCACAGATACGCAGTATTTT. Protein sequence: CASSQITAGGFTDTQYF.

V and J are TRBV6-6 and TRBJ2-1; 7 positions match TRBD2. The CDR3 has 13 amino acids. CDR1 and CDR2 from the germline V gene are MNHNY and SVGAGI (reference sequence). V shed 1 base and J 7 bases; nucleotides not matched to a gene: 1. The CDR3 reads CASSYWGGNEQFF. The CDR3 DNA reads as TGTGCCAGCAGTTACTGGGGGGGGAATGAGCAGTTCTTC.

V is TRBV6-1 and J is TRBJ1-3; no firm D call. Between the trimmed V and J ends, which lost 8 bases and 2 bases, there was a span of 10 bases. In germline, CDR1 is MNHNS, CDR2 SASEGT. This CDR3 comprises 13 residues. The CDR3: CASFWVTGNTIYF. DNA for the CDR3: TGTGCCAGCTTCTGGGTAACTGGAAACACCATATATTTT.